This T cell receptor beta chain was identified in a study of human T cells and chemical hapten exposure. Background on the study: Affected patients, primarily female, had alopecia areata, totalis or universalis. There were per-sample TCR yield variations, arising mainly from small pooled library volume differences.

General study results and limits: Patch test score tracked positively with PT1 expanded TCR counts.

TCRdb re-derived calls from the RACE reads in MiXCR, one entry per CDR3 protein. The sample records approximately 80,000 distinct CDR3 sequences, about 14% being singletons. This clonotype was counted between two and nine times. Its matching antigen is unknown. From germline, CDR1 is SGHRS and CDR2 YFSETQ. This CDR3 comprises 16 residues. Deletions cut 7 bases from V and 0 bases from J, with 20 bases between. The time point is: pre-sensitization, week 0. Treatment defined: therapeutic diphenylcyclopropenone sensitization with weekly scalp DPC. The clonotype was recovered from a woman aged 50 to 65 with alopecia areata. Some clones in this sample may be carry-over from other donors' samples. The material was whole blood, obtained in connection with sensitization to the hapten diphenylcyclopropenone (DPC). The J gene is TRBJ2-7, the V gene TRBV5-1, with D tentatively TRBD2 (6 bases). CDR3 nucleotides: TGCGCCAGCGCCCTGGCGGGACTCCCGAGCTCCTACGAGCAGTACTTC. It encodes CASALAGLPSSYEQYF.